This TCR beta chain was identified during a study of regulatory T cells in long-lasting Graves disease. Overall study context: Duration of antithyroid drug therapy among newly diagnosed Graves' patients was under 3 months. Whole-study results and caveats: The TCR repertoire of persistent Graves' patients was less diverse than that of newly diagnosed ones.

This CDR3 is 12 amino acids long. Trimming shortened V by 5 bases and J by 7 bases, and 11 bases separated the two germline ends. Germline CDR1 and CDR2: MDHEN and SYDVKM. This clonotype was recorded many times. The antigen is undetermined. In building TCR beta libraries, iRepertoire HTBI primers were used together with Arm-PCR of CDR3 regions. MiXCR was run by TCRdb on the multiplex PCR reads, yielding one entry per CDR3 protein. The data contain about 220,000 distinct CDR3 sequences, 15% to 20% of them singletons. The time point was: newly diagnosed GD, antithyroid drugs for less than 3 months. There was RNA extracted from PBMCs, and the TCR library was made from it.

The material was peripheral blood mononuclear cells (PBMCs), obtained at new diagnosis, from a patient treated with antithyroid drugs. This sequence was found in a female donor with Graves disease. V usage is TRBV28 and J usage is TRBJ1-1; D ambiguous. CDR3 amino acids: CASSPTSDEAFF. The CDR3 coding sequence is TGTGCCAGCAGTCCTACCTCAGATGAAGCTTTCTTT. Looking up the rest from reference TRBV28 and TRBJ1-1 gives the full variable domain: DVKVTQSSRYLVKRTGEKVFLECVQDMDHENMFWYRQDPGLGLRLIYFSYDVKMKEKGDIPEGYSVSREKKERFSLILESASTNQTSMYLCASSPTSDEAFFGQGTRLTVV.